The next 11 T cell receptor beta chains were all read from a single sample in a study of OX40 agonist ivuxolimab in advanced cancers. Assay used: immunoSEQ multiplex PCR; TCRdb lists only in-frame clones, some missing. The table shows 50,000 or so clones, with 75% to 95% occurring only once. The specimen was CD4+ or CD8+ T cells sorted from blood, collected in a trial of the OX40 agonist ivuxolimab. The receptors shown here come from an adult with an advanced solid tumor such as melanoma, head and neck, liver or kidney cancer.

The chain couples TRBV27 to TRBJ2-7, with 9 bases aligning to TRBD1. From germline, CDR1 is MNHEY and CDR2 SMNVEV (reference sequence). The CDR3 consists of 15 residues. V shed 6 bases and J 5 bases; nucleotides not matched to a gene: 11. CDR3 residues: CASRPLGTGFHEQYF. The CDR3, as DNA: TGTGCCAGCAGACCCCTCGGGACAGGGTTCCACGAGCAGTACTTC.

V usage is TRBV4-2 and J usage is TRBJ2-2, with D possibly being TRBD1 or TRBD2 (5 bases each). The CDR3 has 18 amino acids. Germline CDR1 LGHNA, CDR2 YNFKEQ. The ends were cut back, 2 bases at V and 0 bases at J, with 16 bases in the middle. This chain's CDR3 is CASSQFMALGANTGELFF. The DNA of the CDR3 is TGTGCCAGCAGCCAATTTATGGCACTAGGGGCGAACACCGGGGAGCTGTTTTTT.

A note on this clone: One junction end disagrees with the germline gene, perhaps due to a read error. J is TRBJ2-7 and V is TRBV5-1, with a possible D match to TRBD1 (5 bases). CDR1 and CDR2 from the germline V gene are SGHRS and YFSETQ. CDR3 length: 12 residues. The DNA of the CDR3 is TGCGCCAGCAGGAGAAGGGGCCTCGAGCAGCACTTC. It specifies CASRRRGLEQHF.

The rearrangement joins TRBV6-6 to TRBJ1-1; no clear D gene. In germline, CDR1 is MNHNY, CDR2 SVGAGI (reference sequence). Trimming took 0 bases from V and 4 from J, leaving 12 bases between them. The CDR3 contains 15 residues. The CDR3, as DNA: TGTGCCAGCAGTTACTCGATCGGCACGGCCACTGAAGCTTTCTTT. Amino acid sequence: CASSYSIGTATEAFF.

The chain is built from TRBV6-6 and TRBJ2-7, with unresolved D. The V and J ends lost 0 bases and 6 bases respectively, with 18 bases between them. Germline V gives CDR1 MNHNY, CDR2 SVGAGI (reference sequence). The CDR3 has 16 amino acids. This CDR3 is CASSYSDRIPPAEQYF. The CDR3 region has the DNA TGTGCCAGCAGTTACTCGGACCGAATTCCCCCCGCCGAGCAGTACTTC.

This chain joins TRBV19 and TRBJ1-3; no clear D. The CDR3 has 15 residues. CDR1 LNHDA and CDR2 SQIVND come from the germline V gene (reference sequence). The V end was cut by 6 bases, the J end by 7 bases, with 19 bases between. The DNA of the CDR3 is TGTGCCAGTAGCCACCCCCCAGGATCCGGGAACACCATATATTTT. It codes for CASSHPPGSGNTIYF.

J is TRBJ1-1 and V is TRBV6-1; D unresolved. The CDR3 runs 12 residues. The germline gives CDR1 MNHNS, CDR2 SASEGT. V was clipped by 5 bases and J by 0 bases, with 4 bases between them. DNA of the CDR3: TGTGCCAGCAGTCATGTGAACACTGAAGCTTTCTTT. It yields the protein CASSHVNTEAFF.

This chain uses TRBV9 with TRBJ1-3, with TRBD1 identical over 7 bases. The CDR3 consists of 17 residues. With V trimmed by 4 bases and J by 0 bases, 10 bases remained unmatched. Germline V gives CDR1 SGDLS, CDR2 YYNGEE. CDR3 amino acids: CASSPGRTGLSGNTIYF. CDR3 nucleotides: TGTGCCAGCAGCCCCGGTCGGACAGGCCTCTCTGGAAACACCATATATTTT.

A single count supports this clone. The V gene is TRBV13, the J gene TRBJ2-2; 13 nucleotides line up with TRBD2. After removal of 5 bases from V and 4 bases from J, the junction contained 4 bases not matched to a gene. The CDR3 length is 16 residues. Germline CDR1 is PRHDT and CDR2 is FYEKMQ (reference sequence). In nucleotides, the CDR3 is TGTGCCAGCAGCCTCGGACTAGCGGGAGTCACCGGGGAGCTGTTTTTT. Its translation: CASSLGLAGVTGELFF.

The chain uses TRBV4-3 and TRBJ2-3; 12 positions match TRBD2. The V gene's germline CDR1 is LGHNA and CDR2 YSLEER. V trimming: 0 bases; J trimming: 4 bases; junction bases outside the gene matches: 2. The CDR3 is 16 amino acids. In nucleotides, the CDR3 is TGCGCCAGCAGCCAAGATCTAGCGGGGGGGCCAGATACGCAGTATTTT. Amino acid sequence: CASSQDLAGGPDTQYF.

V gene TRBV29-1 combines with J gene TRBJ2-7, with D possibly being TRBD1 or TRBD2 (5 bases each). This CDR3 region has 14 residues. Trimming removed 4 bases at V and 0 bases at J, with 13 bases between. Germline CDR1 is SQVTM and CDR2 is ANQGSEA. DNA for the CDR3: TGCAGCGTTGTCCGGGACGGTACCTCCTACGAGCAGTACTTC. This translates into CSVVRDGTSYEQYF.